A single sample gave rise to the 8 T cell receptor beta chains below, sequenced in a study of T-cell reconstitution after alpha-beta-depleted transplantation in children (TCRdb year 2016). The method was PCR. For sequencing, an Illumina HiSeq 2500 was employed. Molecular barcoding was employed in the preparation of TCR libraries, with unique molecular identifiers being used to normalize TCRbeta repertoire quantification. The public reads were reprocessed in TCRdb via fastp at Q25 and MiXCR, keeping in-frame beta chains. Entries that share a CDR3 protein sequence are merged under the most common genes and DNA. The sample table holds about 540,000 distinct CDR3 sequences, of which around 16% were seen once. More than 2.5% of the sample comes from the top ten. Source: PBMCs from the stem cell graft donor, taken from the stem cell graft. These TCRs come from a human donor who donated a stem cell graft to a child with acute lymphoblastic leukemia.

The rearrangement uses TRBV5-1 and TRBJ2-7; a possible D gene is TRBD2 (6 bases). Germline CDR1 is SGHRS and CDR2 is YFSETQ. This CDR3 region has 14 residues. V was pared by 4 bases and J by 3 bases, with 14 bases between. The CDR3 region has the DNA TGCGCCAGCAGCCCGGAAGCGGGCCACTACGAGCAGTACTTC. Translated, it gives CASSPEAGHYEQYF.

This clonotype was seen only a few times. The rearrangement links TRBV7-2 to TRBJ2-1; 8 bases align to TRBD1. Trimming took 1 base from V and 4 from J; bases not matched to a gene: 6. The germline V gene encodes CDR1 SGHTA and CDR2 FQGNSA. CDR3 length: 16 amino acids. CDR3 coding DNA: TGTGCCAGCAGCTTAGGGGGACAGGCCAGATACAATGAGCAGTTCTTC. Translation gives CASSLGGQARYNEQFF.

Written as DNA, the CDR3 is TGCAGTGCCCTAGGGTCTGAGACCCAGTACTTC. Protein: CSALGSETQYF. The genes are TRBV20-1 and TRBJ2-5; D unclear. The CDR3 has 11 amino acids. CDR1 and CDR2 from the germline V gene are DFQATT and SNEGSKA (reference sequence). V was shortened by 6 bases and J by 5 bases, with 10 bases between the two germline ends.

This clonotype came up a few times. The genes are TRBV6-4 and TRBJ2-6; 7 positions match TRBD1. The CDR3 spans 21 residues. From germline, CDR1 is MRHNA and CDR2 SNTAGT. V was pared by 7 bases and J by 0 bases, with 21 bases of the junction left unmatched. As DNA, the CDR3 is TGTGCCAGCACCCTAATCCATCCGCAGGGGGTAACTCTCTCTGGGGCCAACGTCCTGACTTTC. It encodes CASTLIHPQGVTLSGANVLTF.

This sequence joins TRBV15 and TRBJ2-7; 7 bases fit TRBD1. V dropped 7 bases and J dropped 1; count of bases not matched to a gene: 7. CDR3 length: 14 amino acids. Germline V gene data show CDR1 as LNHNV and CDR2 as YYDKDF (reference sequence). In DNA, the CDR3 is TGTGCCACCACTCGGGACAGAGCTTCCTACGAGCAGTACTTC. Translating it yields CATTRDRASYEQYF.

This clonotype turned up a few times. The chain joins TRBV3-1 to TRBJ1-2; D is unresolved. Trimming left V 8 bases short and J 8 bases short, with 12 bases between. The V gene's germline CDR1 is LGHDT and CDR2 YNNKEL (reference sequence). The CDR3 is 11 amino acids. The CDR3 nucleotides are TGTGCCAGCCTCTCGACGGCAGGCTACACCTTC. This translates into CASLSTAGYTF.

This clonotype appeared a few times. This rearrangement joins TRBV12-3 or TRBV12-4 to TRBJ1-1, with 8 bases aligning to TRBD1. The CDR3 runs to 15 residues. The junction had 11 bases not matched to a gene; V was cut back by 0 bases and J by 11 bases. The CDR3 coding sequence is TGTGCCAGCAGTTTAGCTCTTGGGCAAAACAGGGGGGCTTTCTTT. Translating gives CASSLALGQNRGAFF.

There are a few counts of this clonotype. V is TRBV5-5 and J is TRBJ1-2, with 7 nucleotides matching TRBD1. CDR1 SGHKS and CDR2 YYEKEE come from the germline V gene (reference sequence). The CDR3 has 14 residues. Trimming cost V 4 bases and J 8 bases; bases outside gene matches: 11. The CDR3 DNA is TGTGCCAGCAGCAGAACGACAGGGCTTGAGGGCTACACCTTC. This codes for CASSRTTGLEGYTF.